The 24 T cell receptor beta chains in this list originate from one sample, sequenced in a study of blood T cell repertoires in COVID-19. Sequencing used immunoSEQ multiplex PCR; TCRdb keeps in-frame clones, though not all of them. Of approximately 350,000 clones listed, 80% to 90% are singletons. The sequencing input was PBMCs or T cells enriched from blood (not recorded which). The receptors shown here come from a man aged 18 to 30 who had recovered from COVID-19.

This sequence joins TRBV5-1 and TRBJ1-1, with 7 bases fitting TRBD1. Germline CDR1 reads SGHRS; CDR2 reads YFSETQ. The trim removed 3 bases at V and 5 bases at J, leaving 4 bases unmatched. The length of the CDR3 is 13 residues. As DNA, the CDR3 is TGCGCCAGCAGCTGGACAGGAGGAACTGAAGCTTTCTTT. Amino acids: CASSWTGGTEAFF.

The V and J genes are TRBV12-5 and TRBJ2-1; D perhaps matches TRBD1 (6 bases). The length of the CDR3 is 15 residues. V was clipped by 2 bases and J by 6 bases, with 14 bases between them. Looked up from germline, CDR1 is LGHNT and CDR2 is FRNRAP. The CDR3 region is CASGLPNREPNEQFF. For the CDR3, the DNA is TGTGCTAGTGGTTTGCCCAACAGGGAGCCCAATGAGCAGTTCTTC.

The V call is TRBV10-3, the J call TRBJ2-2; 10 nucleotides line up with TRBD2. Trimming at V came to 5 bases and at J to 1 base, leaving 1 base not matched to a gene. Germline lookup yields CDR1 ENHRY and CDR2 SYGVKD. The CDR3 spans 15 residues. CDR3 loop: CAISRTSGNTGELFF. The CDR3 nucleotides are TGTGCCATCAGTCGGACTAGCGGGAACACCGGGGAGCTGTTTTTT.

The chain joins TRBV5-1 to TRBJ1-1; D perhaps matches TRBD1 (5 bases). V lost 3 bases and J 11 bases, leaving 14 bases between the germline ends. Looked up from germline, CDR1 is SGHRS and CDR2 is YFSETQ. The CDR3 runs 12 residues. The CDR3 region has the DNA TGCGCCAGCAGCTCCCAACAGGAAAGGGCTTTCTTT. This encodes CASSSQQERAFF. The full variable domain, in which reference TRBV5-1 and TRBJ1-1 provide the parts outside the CDR3, is KAGVTQTPRYLIKTRGQQVTLSCSPISGHRSVSWYQQTPGQGLQFLFEYFSETQRNKGNFPGRFSGRQFSNSRSEMNVSTLELGDSALYLCASSSQQERAFFGQGTRLTVV.

For this clone: Other DNA sequences in this sample translate to the same CDR3. The chain employs TRBV7-3 and TRBJ1-6, with D possibly matching TRBD1 (5 bases). Per germline, CDR1 SGHTA and CDR2 FQGTGA. Trimming took 2 bases from V and 7 from J, leaving 9 bases between them. This CDR3 spans 14 amino acids. This chain's CDR3 is CASSLAGRNSPLHF. The CDR3 DNA reads as TGTGCCAGCAGCTTAGCAGGGCGGAATTCACCCCTCCACTTT.

This chain connects TRBV5-1 to TRBJ1-2; the D is unclear. V was clipped by 0 bases and J by 4 bases, with 13 bases between them. The CDR3 spans 15 residues. CDR1 SGHRS and CDR2 YFSETQ come from the germline V gene. The CDR3 DNA reads as TGCGCCAGCAGCTTGGGGACGGGGAGAGTCTATGGCTACACCTTC. Translation gives CASSLGTGRVYGYTF. The variable domain in full, completed from reference TRBV5-1 and TRBJ1-2, reads KAGVTQTPRYLIKTRGQQVTLSCSPISGHRSVSWYQQTPGQGLQFLFEYFSETQRNKGNFPGRFSGRQFSNSRSEMNVSTLELGDSALYLCASSLGTGRVYGYTFGSGTRLTVV.

The genes are TRBV30 and TRBJ1-4; tentative D call: TRBD1 (5 bases). This CDR3 spans 15 amino acids. Trimming stripped 3 bases from V and 8 bases from J, with 19 bases between. The germline V gene encodes CDR1 GTSNPN and CDR2 SVGIG (reference sequence). CDR3 loop: CAWSTSPGRGEKLFF. DNA of the CDR3: TGTGCCTGGAGCACTTCACCAGGGCGTGGGGAAAAACTGTTTTTT.

As concerns this clone: Within the sample, other DNA sequences also encode this same CDR3. The J gene is TRBJ1-1, the V gene TRBV5-1; TRBD1 matches 7 bases. CDR3 size: 14 residues. Germline V lookup: CDR1 SGHRS, CDR2 YFSETQ. V was clipped by 4 bases and J by 0 bases; unmatched bases: 3. The CDR3 protein is CASSPTGMNTEAFF. CDR3 in DNA: TGCGCCAGCAGCCCGACAGGGATGAACACTGAAGCTTTCTTT.

The V and J genes are TRBV9 and TRBJ2-1, with D perhaps TRBD1 (6 bases). CDR3 length: 15 amino acids. V was trimmed by 3 bases and J by 2 bases, leaving 12 bases between them. Per the germline V gene, CDR1 is SGDLS and CDR2 is YYNGEE. The CDR3 DNA sequence: TGTGCCAGCAGCGCCCCCCCAGGGGCCTACAATGAGCAGTTCTTC. Translating it yields CASSAPPGAYNEQFF.

This chain links TRBV18 with TRBJ2-1; D perhaps matches TRBD1 (7 bases). CDR1 and CDR2 from the germline V gene are KGHSH and LQKENI. This CDR3 has 16 amino acids. Between the trimmed V and J ends, which lost 1 base and 4 bases, there was a span of 14 bases. CDR3: CASSPLRDRNYNEQFF. Written as DNA, the CDR3 is TGTGCCAGCTCACCACTGCGGGACAGAAATTACAATGAGCAGTTCTTC.

By frequency in the sample, this clone is medium-sized. The genes are TRBV4-2 and TRBJ2-7, with 10 bases aligning to TRBD2. V lost 1 base, J lost 0 bases, and 0 bases stayed unmatched. The CDR3 is 15 amino acids. Germline V gene lookup returns CDR1 LGHNA and CDR2 YNFKEQ. This CDR3 reads CASSQGLAGSYEQYF. For the CDR3, the DNA is TGTGCCAGCAGCCAAGGACTAGCGGGCTCCTACGAGCAGTACTTC.

The rearrangement joins TRBV6-5 to TRBJ1-2; 7 positions match TRBD1. From germline, CDR1 is MNHEY and CDR2 SVGAGI. V was pared by 0 bases and J by 4 bases, with 5 bases of the junction left unmatched. CDR3 length: 15 amino acids. In DNA form, the CDR3 reads TGTGCCAGCAGTTACTCGTACAGGGGACGCTATGGCTACACCTTC. Encoded protein: CASSYSYRGRYGYTF.

The chain is built from TRBV7-9 and TRBJ1-5, with 9 bases that match TRBD1. V was pared by 4 bases and J by 7 bases, with 8 bases of the junction left unmatched. CDR1 is SEHNR, CDR2 FQNEAQ, per germline (reference sequence). The CDR3 is made up of 15 amino acids. The CDR3 loop is CASSWGTGSVQPQHF. CDR3 sequence (DNA): TGTGCCAGCAGCTGGGGGACAGGGTCGGTCCAGCCCCAGCATTTT. Using reference TRBV7-9 and TRBJ1-5 for the parts outside the CDR3, the full variable domain is DTGVSQNPRHKITKRGQNVTFRCDPISEHNRLYWYRQTLGQGPEFLTYFQNEAQLEKSRLLSDRFSAERPKGSFSTLEIQRTEQGDSAMYLCASSWGTGSVQPQHFGDGTRLSIL.

This clone was seen just once. The V call is TRBV5-5, the J call TRBJ2-7; TRBD1 matches 8 bases. Trimming cost V 0 bases and J 2 bases; bases outside gene matches: 7. Germline V gene lookup returns CDR1 SGHKS and CDR2 YYEKEE (reference sequence). The CDR3 is 16 residues long. DNA of the CDR3: TGTGCCAGCAGCTTGGACCCCGGGACAGGCACCTACGAGCAGTACTTC. This codes for CASSLDPGTGTYEQYF.

The CDR3 region has the DNA TGTGCCAGCAGGCCCCAAACCGGGACTAGCGGGAGACACGAGCAGTACTTC. It yields the protein CASRPQTGTSGRHEQYF. The chain joins TRBV27 to TRBJ2-7; 14 bases line up with TRBD2. CDR1 is MNHEY and CDR2 is SMNVEV in the germline V gene (reference sequence). Trimming cost V 6 bases and J 5 bases; bases outside gene matches: 12. The CDR3 covers 17 residues.

The chain carries TRBV10-3 and TRBJ2-3; D call uncertain. Trimming cost V 0 bases and J 9 bases, with 7 bases left between them. CDR3 length: 12 residues. Per the germline V gene, CDR1 is ENHRY and CDR2 is SYGVKD. Here the CDR3 reads CAISESTQTQYF. CDR3 DNA sequence: TGTGCCATCAGTGAGTCAACCCAGACGCAGTATTTT.

This clone was counted a single time. The chain joins TRBV5-6 to TRBJ2-7; 7 nucleotides agree with TRBD1. CDR1 and CDR2 (germline): SGHDT, YYEEEE. V gave up 0 bases and J gave up 2 bases; unmatched junction bases: 2. CDR3 size: 14 residues. CDR3 region: CASSLDDRAYEQYF. CDR3 nucleotides: TGTGCCAGCAGCTTGGATGACAGGGCCTACGAGCAGTACTTC.

The V and J genes are TRBV15 and TRBJ2-5, with 7 bases that match TRBD2. CDR1 is LNHNV, CDR2 YYDKDF, per germline (reference sequence). This CDR3 region has 17 residues. V shed 1 base, J shed 0 bases, and the junction held 8 bases outside the gene matches. The CDR3 DNA reads as TGTGCCACCAGCAGAGGTCAAGGGACTAATAACCAAGAGACCCAGTACTTC. Translated: CATSRGQGTNNQETQYF. The whole variable domain, remainder taken from reference TRBV15 and TRBJ2-5, is DAMVIQNPRYQVTQFGKPVTLSCSQTLNHNVMYWYQQKSSQAPKLLFHYYDKDFNNEADTPDNFQSRRPNTSFCFLDIRSPGLGDTAMYLCATSRGQGTNNQETQYFGPGTRLLVL.

This clone was counted between two and nine times. The chain carries TRBV19 and TRBJ1-6; 8 bases fit TRBD1. CDR3 length: 14 residues. Germline V gene data show CDR1 as LNHDA and CDR2 as SQIVND (reference sequence). J was trimmed by 8 bases and V by 7 bases; bases with no gene match: 7. The CDR3 coding sequence is TGTGCCAGTACCTGGACAGGGAGGGATTCACCCCTCCACTTT. Its translation: CASTWTGRDSPLHF.

This chain links TRBV7-9 with TRBJ1-2; 7 bases fit TRBD1. V shed 1 base, J shed 2 bases, and the junction held 13 bases outside the gene matches. Germline lookup yields CDR1 SEHNR and CDR2 FQNEAQ (reference sequence). This CDR3 region has 18 residues. The CDR3: CASSLGGPRLTGNYGYTF. The DNA for the CDR3 is TGTGCCAGCAGCTTAGGAGGGCCTAGATTGACAGGGAACTATGGCTACACCTTC.

The chain recombines TRBV11-2 with TRBJ2-7; 7 nucleotides agree with TRBD2. The germline gives CDR1 SGHAT, CDR2 FQNNGV. V lost 5 bases to trimming and J lost 3 bases; unmatched junction nucleotides: 16. This CDR3 region has 17 residues. DNA of the CDR3: TGTGCCAGCAGCAACACTGGGGGGGGGTCCCCCCTCTACGAGCAGTACTTC. Translation gives CASSNTGGGSPLYEQYF.

The gene calls are TRBV29-1 and TRBJ1-5; unclear D gene. This CDR3 is 13 amino acids long. Germline CDR1 SQVTM, CDR2 ANQGSEA. V lost 3 bases and J lost 6, with 12 bases in between. The CDR3 loop reads CSVEAVLGQPQHF. CDR3 in DNA: TGCAGCGTTGAGGCCGTTCTAGGTCAGCCCCAGCATTTT. Full variable domain (outside the CDR3, taken from reference TRBV29-1 and TRBJ1-5): SAVISQKPSRDICQRGTSLTIQCQVDSQVTMMFWYRQQPGQSLTLIATANQGSEATYESGFVIDKFPISRPNLTFSTLTVSNMSPEDSSIYLCSVEAVLGQPQHFGDGTRLSIL.

The chain uses TRBV12-5 and TRBJ1-6, with D maybe TRBD1 (6 bases). Germline V gene data show CDR1 as LGHNT and CDR2 as FRNRAP. The length of the CDR3 is 14 residues. V was shortened by 7 bases and J by 9 bases, with 16 bases between the two germline ends. The DNA of the CDR3 is TGTGCTAGTGCCCCCGGGGGGCAGGGTTCACCCCTCCACTTT. It specifies CASAPGGQGSPLHF.

This chain connects TRBV7-3 to TRBJ2-7; maybe TRBD1 (6 bases). CDR1 SGHTA and CDR2 FQGTGA come from the germline V gene. The germline V and J ends were trimmed by 5 bases and 5 bases, with 16 bases remaining between them. CDR3 size: 14 residues. The CDR3 protein is CASSPSTGLDEQYF. The CDR3 DNA is TGTGCCAGCAGCCCGAGTACAGGGCTTGACGAGCAGTACTTC.